Presented here are 23 T cell receptor beta chains from one specimen sequenced in a study of cytotoxic CD8 clonotypes in ibrutinib-treated CLL. Assay used: immunoSEQ multiplex PCR; TCRdb lists only in-frame clones, some missing. Of about 140,000 clones in the sample, more than 75% were seen once. The sequences come from PBMCs, collected after 36 months of ibrutinib treatment. These receptors were taken from a human donor with chronic lymphocytic leukemia.

V gene TRBV6-6 combines with J gene TRBJ1-3; 9 nucleotides agree with TRBD1. Trimming at V came to 8 bases and at J to 0 bases, leaving 2 bases not matched to a gene. Germline CDR1 MNHNY, CDR2 SVGAGI (reference sequence). CDR3 length equals 14 residues. The CDR3 DNA is TGTGCCAGCGGGACAGGGCTCTCTGGAAACACCATATATTTT. Encoded protein: CASGTGLSGNTIYF.

The CDR3 bases are TGTGCCAGCTCACCACCCTATCCACGCTACAATGAGCAGTTCTTC. It translates to CASSPPYPRYNEQFF. The V gene is TRBV18, the J gene TRBJ2-1; D is unresolved. The CDR3 has 15 residues. The germline V and J ends were trimmed by 0 bases and 3 bases, with 9 bases remaining between them. Per germline, CDR1 KGHSH and CDR2 LQKENI.

This clone was detected only a few times. The chain recombines TRBV7-9 with TRBJ2-3; 8 nucleotides align to TRBD2. V lost 7 bases and J lost 6; bases outside the gene matches: 12. This CDR3 has 15 residues. Looked up from germline, CDR1 is SEHNR and CDR2 is FQNEAQ (reference sequence). CDR3 amino acids: CASTFKAGVADTQYF. DNA of the CDR3: TGTGCCAGCACCTTTAAAGCGGGAGTGGCGGATACGCAGTATTTT.

This clone was observed a few times. J is TRBJ2-2 and V is TRBV2; D unclear. CDR1 and CDR2 (germline): SNHLY, FYNNEI. Trimming pared 6 bases from V and 7 bases from J, leaving 9 bases between. The CDR3 consists of 12 residues. The CDR3 nucleotides are TGTGCCAGCAGGGGCGATTACGGGGAGCTGTTTTTT. Amino acid sequence: CASRGDYGELFF.

This clone was detected only once. A read error may explain this, as a much larger clone is one base away. The CDR3 sequence: CASRGTGGYNSPLHF. CDR3 DNA sequence: TGTGCCAGCAGGGGGACAGGGGGCTATAATTCACCCCTCCACTTT. The rearrangement links TRBV28 to TRBJ1-6, with TRBD1 matching over 11 bases. V trimming: 6 bases; J trimming: 3 bases; junction bases outside the gene matches: 1. CDR3 length equals 15 residues. Germline V lookup: CDR1 MDHEN, CDR2 SYDVKM.

The chain joins TRBV20-1 to TRBJ1-3; D gene ambiguous. The CDR3 runs to 11 residues. V lost 7 bases, J lost 4 bases, and 8 bases lay in between. CDR1 and CDR2 (germline): DFQATT, SNEGSKA (reference sequence). CDR3 protein: CSGTRGNTIYF. DNA of the CDR3: TGCAGTGGGACGAGGGGAAACACCATATATTTT.

This rearrangement joins TRBV5-1 to TRBJ2-7; 9 bases align to TRBD1. The CDR3 runs 18 residues. V dropped 0 bases and J dropped 0; count of bases not matched to a gene: 10. CDR1 SGHRS and CDR2 YFSETQ come from the germline V gene. The CDR3: CASSLAGTGRGSSYEQYF. The CDR3 nucleotides are TGCGCCAGCAGCTTGGCCGGGACAGGGAGAGGAAGCTCCTACGAGCAGTACTTC.

This chain links TRBV25-1 with TRBJ1-1; tentatively, D is TRBD1 (5 bases). Trimming took off 7 bases at V and 2 bases at J, with 14 bases between the two ends. In germline, CDR1 is MGHDK, CDR2 SYGVNS. This CDR3 contains 14 residues. The CDR3: CASKSYRSNTEAFF. Written as DNA, the CDR3 is TGTGCCAGCAAGTCGTACAGGTCAAACACTGAAGCTTTCTTT.

This clone was seen a single time. V and J are TRBV6-5 and TRBJ1-2, with a possible D match to TRBD1 (5 bases). Between the trimmed V and J ends, which lost 6 bases and 5 bases, there was a span of 19 bases. The germline V gene has CDR1 MNHEY and CDR2 SVGAGI. The length of the CDR3 is 15 residues. In nucleotides, the CDR3 is TGTGCCAGCAGCCCTGGTGTAGGGGTGGGGTATGGCTACACCTTC. Residues: CASSPGVGVGYGYTF.

The V call is TRBV19, the J call TRBJ1-6; D uncertain. There are 10 residues in the CDR3. V was shortened by 11 bases and J by 9 bases, with 8 bases between the two germline ends. CDR1 and CDR2 (germline): LNHDA, SQIVND (reference sequence). This CDR3 is CAFPISPLHF. CDR3 bases: TGTGCCTTCCCGATTTCACCCCTCCACTTT.

The V call is TRBV19, the J call TRBJ1-5; tentatively, D is TRBD1 (6 bases). The V end was cut by 7 bases, the J end by 2 bases, with 15 bases between. Germline values: CDR1 LNHDA, CDR2 SQIVND (reference sequence). CDR3 length: 15 residues. The CDR3 sequence: CASNPVGGRNQPQHF. CDR3 DNA: TGTGCCAGTAACCCGGTAGGGGGACGCAATCAGCCCCAGCATTTT.

J is TRBJ2-7 and V is TRBV5-4, with D tentatively TRBD1 or TRBD2 (5 bases each). The CDR3 spans 11 residues. The V gene lost 1 base and the J gene lost 7 bases, with 6 bases spanning the gap. Germline V lookup: CDR1 SGHNT, CDR2 YYREEE (reference sequence). CDR3 DNA: TGTGCCAGCAGCTTGTGGGGGGAGCAGTACTTC. The encoded protein is CASSLWGEQYF.

In nucleotides, the CDR3 is TGTGCCTGGAGTGAACCGTTTGGGGGGCATAACACTGAAGCTTTCTTT. Its protein product is CAWSEPFGGHNTEAFF. V is TRBV30 and J is TRBJ1-1; D possibly corresponds to TRBD1 (6 bases). CDR3 length: 16 amino acids. Per germline, CDR1 GTSNPN and CDR2 SVGIG (reference sequence). V dropped 1 base and J dropped 2 bases, with 17 bases sitting between them.

This sequence joins TRBV5-1 and TRBJ1-2, with D uncertain. Germline CDR1 is SGHRS and CDR2 is YFSETQ. The germline V and J ends were trimmed by 2 bases and 4 bases, with 9 bases remaining between them. This CDR3 contains 13 residues. Written as DNA, the CDR3 is TGCGCCAGCAGCTTCGGGCACCTCTATGGCTACACCTTC. It yields the protein CASSFGHLYGYTF.

CDR3 DNA sequence: TGCGCCAGCAGCTTGGACCAGGGGCGACTAAGGTTTTCGGAGCAGTACTTC. Translating gives CASSLDQGRLRFSEQYF. The chain is built from TRBV5-1 and TRBJ2-7; D is perhaps TRBD1 (6 bases). CDR3 length equals 17 residues. The ends were cut back, 0 bases at V and 7 bases at J, with 23 bases in the middle. Looked up from germline, CDR1 is SGHRS and CDR2 is YFSETQ.

The chain employs TRBV7-9 and TRBJ2-2; the D gene is possibly TRBD2 (6 bases). V lost 8 bases and J 7 bases, leaving 20 bases between the germline ends. The V gene's germline CDR1 is SEHNR and CDR2 FQNEAQ (reference sequence). CDR3 length equals 15 residues. CDR3 protein: CASAGQTTSGGELFF. CDR3 in DNA: TGTGCCAGCGCGGGGCAGACGACGTCGGGCGGGGAGCTGTTTTTT.

J is TRBJ2-3 and V is TRBV5-6; 9 positions match TRBD2. Unmatched junction bases numbered 4, after V lost 1 base and J lost 1 base. CDR3 length equals 16 residues. Per germline, CDR1 SGHDT and CDR2 YYEEEE. The CDR3 coding sequence is TGTGCCAGCAGCTTGATAGCGGGGGCTCGCACAGATACGCAGTATTTT. Translating gives CASSLIAGARTDTQYF.

The chain combines TRBV6-1 with TRBJ1-1, with D possibly matching TRBD1 (6 bases). The CDR3 is 12 residues long. Trimming stripped 4 bases from V and 10 bases from J, with 13 bases between. Germline V CDR1 and CDR2: MNHNS, SASEGT. The CDR3 nucleotides read TGTGCCAGCAGTGTTTCAGGGGAGGTAGCTTTCTTT. Translating it yields CASSVSGEVAFF.

V usage is TRBV2 and J usage is TRBJ2-2; the D gene is possibly TRBD1 (6 bases). The CDR3 has 13 residues. Trimming left V 4 bases short and J 5 bases short, with 8 bases between. CDR1 SNHLY and CDR2 FYNNEI come from the germline V gene. CDR3 amino acids: CASSVQGTGELFF. The DNA of the CDR3 is TGTGCCAGCAGTGTCCAGGGGACCGGGGAGCTGTTTTTT.

The chain couples TRBV4-1 to TRBJ2-6; the D is unclear. The ends were cut back, 4 bases at V and 1 base at J, with 8 bases in the middle. This CDR3 is built from 15 residues. CDR1 is MGHRA, CDR2 YSYEKL, per germline. The CDR3 here is CASSLFTSGANVLTF. The CDR3, as DNA: TGCGCCAGCAGCCTCTTCACATCTGGGGCCAACGTCCTGACTTTC.

The V and J genes are TRBV28 and TRBJ1-6; D not resolved. The CDR3 loop spans 16 amino acids. From germline, CDR1 is MDHEN and CDR2 SYDVKM. V gave up 8 bases and J gave up 0 bases, with 14 bases separating them. The CDR3 loop is CASSDGWGSYNSPLHF. Here the CDR3 DNA reads TGTGCCAGCTCTGATGGCTGGGGCTCCTATAATTCACCCCTCCACTTT.

This chain links TRBV18 with TRBJ2-7; D call uncertain. Germline CDR1 reads KGHSH; CDR2 reads LQKENI. CDR3 length equals 13 residues. V was clipped by 3 bases and J by 4 bases, with 10 bases between them. The CDR3 reads CASSPRLGYEQYF. CDR3 coding DNA: TGTGCCAGCTCACCCCGGTTGGGTTACGAGCAGTACTTC. The whole variable domain, filled in from reference TRBV18 and TRBJ2-7, reads NAGVMQNPRHLVRRRGQEARLRCSPMKGHSHVYWYRQLPEEGLKFMVYLQKENIIDESGMPKERFSAEFPKEGPSILRIQQVVRGDSAAYFCASSPRLGYEQYFGPGTRLTVT.

The chain has TRBV7-3 and TRBJ2-3; D ambiguous. Trimming removed 2 bases from V and 0 bases from J, with 9 bases in between. The CDR3 loop spans 15 amino acids. CDR1 and CDR2 (germline): SGHTA, FQGTGA. In DNA, the CDR3 is TGTGCCAGCAGCTTATCCGCGACTAGCACAGATACGCAGTATTTT. Residues: CASSLSATSTDTQYF. Full variable domain (rest looked up from reference TRBV7-3 and TRBJ2-3): GAGVSQTPSNKVTEKGKYVELRCDPISGHTALYWYRQSLGQGPEFLIYFQGTGAADDSGLPNDRFFAVRPEGSVSTLKIQRTERGDSAVYLCASSLSATSTDTQYFGPGTRLTVL.